Listed below are T cell receptor beta chains from one sample, sequenced in a study of neurological immune-mediated disorders. TCRdb re-analysed the 5' RACE reads in MiXCR, keeping a single row per CDR3 protein. This sample has 60,000 or so distinct CDR3 sequences, with 3% to 4% found just once. The specimen was PBMCs. These receptors were taken from a woman aged 55-75 years with multiple sclerosis. The conserved cysteine and the conserved F or W are not part of the CDR3 here. Clone size is shown for a subset of rows, as once, few, many or a class of expanded clone.

J gene	V gene	clone size	CDR3 protein
TRBJ1-2	TRBV6-5	many	ASRSPQGRGYT
TRBJ2-2	TRBV7-3	-	ASSSEGTGELF
TRBJ2-5	TRBV20-1	many	SARPGASGEETQY
TRBJ2-5	TRBV6-5	many	ASSSGLAGVETQY
TRBJ2-7	TRBV20-1	many	SARDVQRQVSYEQY
TRBJ2-7	TRBV12-3/TRBV12-4	many	ASSFTGSYEQY
TRBJ2-7	TRBV7-9	many	ASSPHPLYEQY
TRBJ2-5	TRBV3-1	many	ASSQDSAQGWLETQY
TRBJ2-7	TRBV29-1	many	SVESQANEQY
TRBJ1-2	TRBV11-1	many	ASSLAGASNYGYT
TRBJ1-2	TRBV12-3/TRBV12-4	many	ASSFWSQGGYLNYGYT
TRBJ2-7	TRBV20-1	few	SVQIRGEQY
TRBJ2-2	TRBV19	many	ASSWGPGELF
TRBJ2-3	TRBV3-1	many	ASSQGRTDTQY
TRBJ2-5	TRBV12-3/TRBV12-4	many	ASSSGRGVQETQY
TRBJ1-3	TRBV18	-	ASSPAGNTIY
TRBJ2-1	TRBV24-1	many	ATSDPSGGAIDEQF
TRBJ2-1	TRBV5-1	many	ASSLTGTGSYDEQF
TRBJ2-7	TRBV5-1	few	ASSSGGGLREQY
TRBJ2-5	TRBV7-6	many	ASSLELASGFQETQY
TRBJ2-1	TRBV24-1	many	ATSEYSQDEQF
TRBJ2-3	TRBV5-4	many	ASSATSGGFTDTQY
TRBJ2-2	TRBV5-6	many	ASSLGSGPIMF
TRBJ2-3	TRBV20-1	many	SARGLSGRGTDTQY
TRBJ2-2	TRBV20-1	many	SARQGGYYTGELF
TRBJ2-7	TRBV28	many	ASSLRLGGVYEQY
TRBJ2-1	TRBV18	-	ASSSPGGEEQF
TRBJ2-7	TRBV7-8	many	ASRPNRDSSYEQY
TRBJ2-2	TRBV4-3	-	ASSQVLGELF
TRBJ2-5	TRBV29-1	many	SVAVGGRKETQY
TRBJ2-1	TRBV9	many	ASSGGTGVNEQF
TRBJ2-2	TRBV20-1	many	SARDQYRQGASGELF
TRBJ2-1	TRBV5-1	many	ASSLSRQMNYYNEQF
TRBJ2-2	TRBV19	few	ASSVFGGRSGTGELF
TRBJ2-7	TRBV28	many	ASSSLAGGLDEQY